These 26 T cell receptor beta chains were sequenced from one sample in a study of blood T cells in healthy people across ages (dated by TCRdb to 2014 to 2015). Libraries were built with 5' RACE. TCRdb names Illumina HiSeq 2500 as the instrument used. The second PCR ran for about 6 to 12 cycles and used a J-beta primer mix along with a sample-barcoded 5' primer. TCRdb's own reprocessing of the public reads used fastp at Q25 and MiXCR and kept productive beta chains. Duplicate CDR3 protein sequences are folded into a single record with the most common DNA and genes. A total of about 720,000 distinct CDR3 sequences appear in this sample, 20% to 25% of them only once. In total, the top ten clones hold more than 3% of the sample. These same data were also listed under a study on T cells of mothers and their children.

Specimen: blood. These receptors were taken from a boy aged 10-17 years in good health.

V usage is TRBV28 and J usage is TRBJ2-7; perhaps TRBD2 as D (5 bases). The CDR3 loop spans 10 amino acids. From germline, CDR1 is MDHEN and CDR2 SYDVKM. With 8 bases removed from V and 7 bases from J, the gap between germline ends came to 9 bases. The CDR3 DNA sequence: TGTGCCAGCCTAGCTGGTGAGCAGTACTTC. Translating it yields CASLAGEQYF. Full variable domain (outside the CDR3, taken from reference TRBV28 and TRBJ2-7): DVKVTQSSRYLVKRTGEKVFLECVQDMDHENMFWYRQDPGLGLRLIYFSYDVKMKEKGDIPEGYSVSREKKERFSLILESASTNQTSMYLCASLAGEQYFGPGTRLTVT.

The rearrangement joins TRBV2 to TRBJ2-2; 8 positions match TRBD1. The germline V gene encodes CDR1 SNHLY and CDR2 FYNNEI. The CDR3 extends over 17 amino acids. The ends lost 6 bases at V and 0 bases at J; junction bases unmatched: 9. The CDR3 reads CASSHDPGQANTGELFF. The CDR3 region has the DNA TGTGCCAGCAGCCACGATCCGGGACAGGCGAACACCGGGGAGCTGTTTTTT.

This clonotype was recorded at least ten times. The CDR3: CASSYRDRIYNEQFF. CDR3 in DNA: TGTGCCAGCAGCTACCGGGACAGAATCTACAATGAGCAGTTCTTC. The V call is TRBV5-6, the J call TRBJ2-1, with 7 bases lining up with TRBD1. Germline V gene lookup returns CDR1 SGHDT and CDR2 YYEEEE. The CDR3 spans 15 residues. Trimming removed 3 bases from V and 3 bases from J; junction bases left unmatched: 6.

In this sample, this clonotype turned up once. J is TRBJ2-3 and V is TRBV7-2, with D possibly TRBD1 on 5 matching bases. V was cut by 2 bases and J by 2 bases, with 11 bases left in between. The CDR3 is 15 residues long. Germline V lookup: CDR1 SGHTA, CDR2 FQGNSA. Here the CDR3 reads CASSLFLTDTDTQYF. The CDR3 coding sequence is TGTGCCAGCAGCTTATTTTTGACAGACACAGATACGCAGTATTTT.

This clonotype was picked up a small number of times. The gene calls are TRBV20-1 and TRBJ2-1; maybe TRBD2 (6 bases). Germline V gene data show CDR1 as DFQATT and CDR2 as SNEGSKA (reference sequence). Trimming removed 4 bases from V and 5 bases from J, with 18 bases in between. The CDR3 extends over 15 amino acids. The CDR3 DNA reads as TGCAGTGCTAAGCGAGGCAGCGGAGGGGACAATGAGCAGTTCTTC. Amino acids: CSAKRGSGGDNEQFF.

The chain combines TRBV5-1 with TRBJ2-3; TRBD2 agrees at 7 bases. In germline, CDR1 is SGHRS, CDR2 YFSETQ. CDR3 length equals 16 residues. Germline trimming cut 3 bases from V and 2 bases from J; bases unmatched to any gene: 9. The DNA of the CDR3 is TGCGCCAGCAGCTGGACTAGTGGGGCATACACAGATACGCAGTATTTT. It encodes CASSWTSGAYTDTQYF. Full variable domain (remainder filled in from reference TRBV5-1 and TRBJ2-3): KAGVTQTPRYLIKTRGQQVTLSCSPISGHRSVSWYQQTPGQGLQFLFEYFSETQRNKGNFPGRFSGRQFSNSRSEMNVSTLELGDSALYLCASSWTSGAYTDTQYFGPGTRLTVL.

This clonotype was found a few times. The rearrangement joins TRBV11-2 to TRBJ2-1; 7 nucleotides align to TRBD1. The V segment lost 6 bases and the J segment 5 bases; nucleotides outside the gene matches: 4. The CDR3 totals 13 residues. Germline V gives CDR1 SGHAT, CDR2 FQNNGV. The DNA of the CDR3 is TGTGCCAGCAGGAGGGGGCCTGACAATGAGCAGTTCTTC. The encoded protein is CASRRGPDNEQFF.

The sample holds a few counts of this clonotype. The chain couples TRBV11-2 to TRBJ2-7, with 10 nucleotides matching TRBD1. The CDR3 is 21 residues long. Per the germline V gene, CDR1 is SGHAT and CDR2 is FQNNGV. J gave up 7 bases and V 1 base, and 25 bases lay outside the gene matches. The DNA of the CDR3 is TGTGCCAGCAGCTTAGGAATGCCGGGACAGGGACAGGGGCCCTGGGTATGGGAGCAGTACTTC. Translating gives CASSLGMPGQGQGPWVWEQYF. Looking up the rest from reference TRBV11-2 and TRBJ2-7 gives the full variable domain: EAGVAQSPRYKIIEKRQSVAFWCNPISGHATLYWYQQILGQGPKLLIQFQNNGVVDDSQLPKDRFSAERLKGVDSTLKIQPAKLEDSAVYLCASSLGMPGQGQGPWVWEQYFGPGTRLTVT.

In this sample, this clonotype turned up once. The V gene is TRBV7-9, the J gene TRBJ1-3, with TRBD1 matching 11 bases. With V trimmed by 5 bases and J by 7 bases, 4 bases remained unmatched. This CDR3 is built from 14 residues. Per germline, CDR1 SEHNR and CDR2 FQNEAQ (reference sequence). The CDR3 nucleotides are TGTGCCAGCAGCACGGGGACAGGGGGGAACACCATATATTTT. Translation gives CASSTGTGGNTIYF. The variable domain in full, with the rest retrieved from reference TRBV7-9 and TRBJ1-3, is DTGVSQNPRHKITKRGQNVTFRCDPISEHNRLYWYRQTLGQGPEFLTYFQNEAQLEKSRLLSDRFSAERPKGSFSTLEIQRTEQGDSAMYLCASSTGTGGNTIYFGEGSWLTVV.

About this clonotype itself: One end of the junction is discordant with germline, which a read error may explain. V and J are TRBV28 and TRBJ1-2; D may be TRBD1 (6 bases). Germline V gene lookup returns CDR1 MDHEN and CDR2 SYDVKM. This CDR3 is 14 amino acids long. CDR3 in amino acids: CASSLRTANYGCTF. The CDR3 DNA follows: TGTGCCAGCAGTCTAAGGACAGCTAACTATGGCTGCACCTTC.

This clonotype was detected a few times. CDR3 in DNA: TGTGCCAGCAGTCCCCTCTTACCCTCGAAGGGGACTGAAGCTTTCTTT. The encoded protein is CASSPLLPSKGTEAFF. The chain links TRBV27 to TRBJ1-1, with D perhaps TRBD1 (5 bases). This CDR3 contains 16 residues. CDR1 is MNHEY, CDR2 SMNVEV, per germline (reference sequence). V was clipped by 5 bases and J by 5 bases, with 21 bases between them.

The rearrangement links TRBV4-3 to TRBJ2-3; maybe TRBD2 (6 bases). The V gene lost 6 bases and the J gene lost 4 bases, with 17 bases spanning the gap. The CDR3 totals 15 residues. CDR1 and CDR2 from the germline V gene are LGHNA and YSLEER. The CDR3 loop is CASSRSGVGADTQYF. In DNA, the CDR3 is TGCGCCAGCAGTCGGTCGGGGGTGGGGGCAGATACGCAGTATTTT.

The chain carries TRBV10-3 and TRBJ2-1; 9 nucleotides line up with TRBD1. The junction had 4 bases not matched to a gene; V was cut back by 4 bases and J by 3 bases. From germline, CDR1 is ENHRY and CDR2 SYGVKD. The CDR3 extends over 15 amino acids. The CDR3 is CAISVRDRVYNEQFF. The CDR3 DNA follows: TGTGCCATCAGTGTCCGGGACAGGGTCTACAATGAGCAGTTCTTC.

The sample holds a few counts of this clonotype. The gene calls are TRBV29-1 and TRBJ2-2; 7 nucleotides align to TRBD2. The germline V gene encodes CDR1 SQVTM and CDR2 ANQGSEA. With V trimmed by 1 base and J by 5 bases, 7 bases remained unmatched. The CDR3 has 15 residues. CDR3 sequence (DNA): TGCAGCGTTGAAGGGGGCGGGAGCAGGACCGGGGAGCTGTTTTTT. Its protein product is CSVEGGGSRTGELFF.

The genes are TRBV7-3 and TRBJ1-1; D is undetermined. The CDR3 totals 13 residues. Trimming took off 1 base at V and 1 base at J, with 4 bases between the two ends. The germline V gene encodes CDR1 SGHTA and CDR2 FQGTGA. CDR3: CASSLNENTEAFF. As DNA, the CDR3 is TGTGCCAGCAGCTTAAACGAGAACACTGAAGCTTTCTTT.

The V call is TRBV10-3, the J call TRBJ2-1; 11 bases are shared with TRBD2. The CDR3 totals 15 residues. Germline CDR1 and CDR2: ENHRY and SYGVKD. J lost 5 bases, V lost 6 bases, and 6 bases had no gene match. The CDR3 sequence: CAIRATSGINNEQFF. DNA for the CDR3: TGTGCCATCAGAGCGACTAGCGGGATAAACAATGAGCAGTTCTTC.

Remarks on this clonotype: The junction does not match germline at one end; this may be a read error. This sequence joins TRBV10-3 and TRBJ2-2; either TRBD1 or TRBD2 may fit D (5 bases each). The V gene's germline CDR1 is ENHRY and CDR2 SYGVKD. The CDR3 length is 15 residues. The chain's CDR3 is CVISESEGLTGELFF. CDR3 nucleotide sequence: TGTGTCATCAGTGAGTCCGAGGGGTTAACCGGGGAGCTGTTTTTT.

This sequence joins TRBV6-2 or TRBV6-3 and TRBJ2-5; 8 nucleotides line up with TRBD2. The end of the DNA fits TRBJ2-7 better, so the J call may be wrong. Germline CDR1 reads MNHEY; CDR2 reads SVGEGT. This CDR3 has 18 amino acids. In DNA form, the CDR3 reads TGTGCCAGCAGTTCCCTATTCACTAGCGGAAGTCTTGTTTCCGAGCAGTACTTC. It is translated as CASSSLFTSGSLVSEQYF.

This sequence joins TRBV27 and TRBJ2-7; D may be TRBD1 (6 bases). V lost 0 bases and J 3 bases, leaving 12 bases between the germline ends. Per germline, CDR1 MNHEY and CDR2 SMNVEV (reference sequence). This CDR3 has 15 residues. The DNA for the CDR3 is TGTGCCAGCAGTTTATCGGCAGGGGTTCTCTACGAGCAGTACTTC. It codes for CASSLSAGVLYEQYF.

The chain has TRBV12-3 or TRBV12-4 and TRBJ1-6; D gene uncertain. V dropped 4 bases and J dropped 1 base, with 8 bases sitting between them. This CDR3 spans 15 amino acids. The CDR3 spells CASSYEGSYNSPLHF. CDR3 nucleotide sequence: TGTGCCAGCAGTTATGAGGGATCCTATAATTCACCCCTCCACTTT.

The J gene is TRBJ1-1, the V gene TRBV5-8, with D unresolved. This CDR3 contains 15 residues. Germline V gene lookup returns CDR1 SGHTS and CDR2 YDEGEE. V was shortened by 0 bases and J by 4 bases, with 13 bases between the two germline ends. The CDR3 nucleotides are TGTGCCAGCAGCTTGGCTTGGACGGACCGCACTGAAGCTTTCTTT. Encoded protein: CASSLAWTDRTEAFF.

CDR3: CASSQGGTGASEQYF. CDR3 DNA: TGTGCCAGCAGCCAAGGAGGGACAGGGGCTAGCGAGCAGTACTTC. The V gene is TRBV14, the J gene TRBJ2-5; 10 bases line up with TRBD1. The J call may be incorrect, as the DNA end agrees better with TRBJ2-7. The CDR3 runs to 15 residues. Germline V gives CDR1 SGHDN, CDR2 FVKESK.

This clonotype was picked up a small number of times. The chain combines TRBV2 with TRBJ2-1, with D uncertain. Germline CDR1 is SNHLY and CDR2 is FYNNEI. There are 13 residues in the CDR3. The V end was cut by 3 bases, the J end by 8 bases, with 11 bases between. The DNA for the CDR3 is TGTGCCAGCAGTGATCAGTTCCCTGATGAGCAGTTCTTC. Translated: CASSDQFPDEQFF.

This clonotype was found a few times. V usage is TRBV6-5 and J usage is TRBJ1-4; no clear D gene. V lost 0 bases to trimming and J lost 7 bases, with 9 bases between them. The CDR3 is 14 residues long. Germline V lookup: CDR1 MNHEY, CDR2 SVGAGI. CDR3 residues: CASSYSPSGEKLFF. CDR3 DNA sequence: TGTGCCAGCAGTTACTCTCCTTCGGGTGAAAAACTGTTTTTT.

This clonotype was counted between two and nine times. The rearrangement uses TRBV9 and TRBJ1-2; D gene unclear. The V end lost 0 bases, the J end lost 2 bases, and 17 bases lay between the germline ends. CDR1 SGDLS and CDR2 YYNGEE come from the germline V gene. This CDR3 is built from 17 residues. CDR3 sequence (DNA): TGTGCCAGCAGCGTAGGATGGGCAGGCGAAAAGAACTATGGCTACACCTTC. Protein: CASSVGWAGEKNYGYTF.

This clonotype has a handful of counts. CDR3 sequence (DNA): TGTGCCAGGAAGGGACAGGGGGTATGGGATGAGCAGTTCTTC. This gives the protein CARKGQGVWDEQFF. This chain uses TRBV2 with TRBJ2-1; TRBD1 aligns across 11 bases. Germline CDR1 reads SNHLY; CDR2 reads FYNNEI. The V and J ends lost 9 bases and 8 bases, in that order; junction bases with no gene match: 9. This CDR3 spans 14 amino acids.